This record covers a single T cell receptor (beta chain). This sample stems from a study of blood T cell repertoires in COVID-19. Study-level information: COVID-19 samples, acute and convalescent, were from the United States, Italy and Spain. The analysed material was cDNA or gDNA that came from T cells, B-cell-depleted T cells, or PBMCs.

In the authors' workflow: Nucleated cell number was recorded as an estimate derived from reference gene primer amplification. Measured with immunoSEQ multiplex PCR; TCRdb has only the in-frame clones, and not every one. V, J and clone size are taken as reported in that table, and D and trimming were inferred from the DNA itself. Counted here are about 280,000 clones, approximately 83% occurring once; the ten biggest clones make up more than 8%. CDR1 MNHEY and CDR2 SMNVEV come from the germline V gene (reference sequence). Trimming took 3 bases from V and 0 from J; bases not matched to a gene: 6. The CDR3 totals 16 residues.

The origin of this receptor is a woman aged 45-59 years who had recovered from COVID-19. The J gene is TRBJ1-1, the V gene TRBV27; 8 bases match TRBD1. The sequenced material came from peripheral blood. The CDR3 region is CASSLNRGLVNTEAFF. Here the CDR3 DNA reads TGTGCCAGCAGTTTGAACAGGGGGTTAGTGAACACTGAAGCTTTCTTT.